Following are 4 T cell receptor beta chains from one sample sequenced in a study of cytomegalovirus exposure and HLA in healthy donors. The PCR used 60 Vbeta and 13 Jbeta primers. Profiled with immunoSEQ multiplex PCR; TCRdb holds only in-frame clones, not every one. The table shows about 140,000 clones, with around four fifths occurring only once. Sequencing input: PBMCs. The receptors stem from a man aged 35-49 years in good health and CMV-seronegative.

In regard to this clone: Its ends do not fully match the called genes, so a read error is possible. The rearrangement links TRBV27 to TRBJ2-3, with D maybe TRBD2 (5 bases). Germline CDR1 and CDR2: MNHEY and SMNVEV (reference sequence). The CDR3 is made up of 15 amino acids. The CDR3 reads CVSSLWRPSTDTQYF. The CDR3, as DNA: TGTGTCAGCAGTTTATGGAGGCCTAGCACAGATACGCAGTATTTT.

Only a few counts were recorded for this clone. The rearrangement joins TRBV5-1 to TRBJ2-7; TRBD2 aligns across 7 bases. Per the germline V gene, CDR1 is SGHRS and CDR2 is YFSETQ. Losses at the gene ends were 6 bases for V and 2 bases for J; bases not matched to a gene: 11. This CDR3 has 15 residues. The CDR3 here is CASKLASPSAYEQYF. The CDR3 bases are TGCGCCAGCAAACTAGCGTCCCCAAGCGCCTACGAGCAGTACTTC.

The V gene is TRBV14, the J gene TRBJ2-3, with 8 bases that match TRBD1. The CDR3 is made up of 15 amino acids. Germline loops: CDR1 SGHDN, CDR2 FVKESK. With V trimmed by 5 bases and J by 5 bases, 9 bases remained unmatched. Here the CDR3 DNA reads TGTGCCAGCAGCTTTCAGGGGGCCCAAGGAGATACGCAGTATTTT. This sequence encodes CASSFQGAQGDTQYF.

The chain has TRBV2 and TRBJ2-7; 13 bases line up with TRBD2. The CDR3 is 14 amino acids. The V segment lost 5 bases and the J segment 6 bases; nucleotides outside the gene matches: 4. Germline assignment: CDR1 SNHLY and CDR2 FYNNEI. The chain's CDR3 is CASSLLAGGCEQYF. In nucleotides, the CDR3 is TGTGCCAGCAGTTTACTAGCGGGAGGGTGCGAGCAGTACTTC.